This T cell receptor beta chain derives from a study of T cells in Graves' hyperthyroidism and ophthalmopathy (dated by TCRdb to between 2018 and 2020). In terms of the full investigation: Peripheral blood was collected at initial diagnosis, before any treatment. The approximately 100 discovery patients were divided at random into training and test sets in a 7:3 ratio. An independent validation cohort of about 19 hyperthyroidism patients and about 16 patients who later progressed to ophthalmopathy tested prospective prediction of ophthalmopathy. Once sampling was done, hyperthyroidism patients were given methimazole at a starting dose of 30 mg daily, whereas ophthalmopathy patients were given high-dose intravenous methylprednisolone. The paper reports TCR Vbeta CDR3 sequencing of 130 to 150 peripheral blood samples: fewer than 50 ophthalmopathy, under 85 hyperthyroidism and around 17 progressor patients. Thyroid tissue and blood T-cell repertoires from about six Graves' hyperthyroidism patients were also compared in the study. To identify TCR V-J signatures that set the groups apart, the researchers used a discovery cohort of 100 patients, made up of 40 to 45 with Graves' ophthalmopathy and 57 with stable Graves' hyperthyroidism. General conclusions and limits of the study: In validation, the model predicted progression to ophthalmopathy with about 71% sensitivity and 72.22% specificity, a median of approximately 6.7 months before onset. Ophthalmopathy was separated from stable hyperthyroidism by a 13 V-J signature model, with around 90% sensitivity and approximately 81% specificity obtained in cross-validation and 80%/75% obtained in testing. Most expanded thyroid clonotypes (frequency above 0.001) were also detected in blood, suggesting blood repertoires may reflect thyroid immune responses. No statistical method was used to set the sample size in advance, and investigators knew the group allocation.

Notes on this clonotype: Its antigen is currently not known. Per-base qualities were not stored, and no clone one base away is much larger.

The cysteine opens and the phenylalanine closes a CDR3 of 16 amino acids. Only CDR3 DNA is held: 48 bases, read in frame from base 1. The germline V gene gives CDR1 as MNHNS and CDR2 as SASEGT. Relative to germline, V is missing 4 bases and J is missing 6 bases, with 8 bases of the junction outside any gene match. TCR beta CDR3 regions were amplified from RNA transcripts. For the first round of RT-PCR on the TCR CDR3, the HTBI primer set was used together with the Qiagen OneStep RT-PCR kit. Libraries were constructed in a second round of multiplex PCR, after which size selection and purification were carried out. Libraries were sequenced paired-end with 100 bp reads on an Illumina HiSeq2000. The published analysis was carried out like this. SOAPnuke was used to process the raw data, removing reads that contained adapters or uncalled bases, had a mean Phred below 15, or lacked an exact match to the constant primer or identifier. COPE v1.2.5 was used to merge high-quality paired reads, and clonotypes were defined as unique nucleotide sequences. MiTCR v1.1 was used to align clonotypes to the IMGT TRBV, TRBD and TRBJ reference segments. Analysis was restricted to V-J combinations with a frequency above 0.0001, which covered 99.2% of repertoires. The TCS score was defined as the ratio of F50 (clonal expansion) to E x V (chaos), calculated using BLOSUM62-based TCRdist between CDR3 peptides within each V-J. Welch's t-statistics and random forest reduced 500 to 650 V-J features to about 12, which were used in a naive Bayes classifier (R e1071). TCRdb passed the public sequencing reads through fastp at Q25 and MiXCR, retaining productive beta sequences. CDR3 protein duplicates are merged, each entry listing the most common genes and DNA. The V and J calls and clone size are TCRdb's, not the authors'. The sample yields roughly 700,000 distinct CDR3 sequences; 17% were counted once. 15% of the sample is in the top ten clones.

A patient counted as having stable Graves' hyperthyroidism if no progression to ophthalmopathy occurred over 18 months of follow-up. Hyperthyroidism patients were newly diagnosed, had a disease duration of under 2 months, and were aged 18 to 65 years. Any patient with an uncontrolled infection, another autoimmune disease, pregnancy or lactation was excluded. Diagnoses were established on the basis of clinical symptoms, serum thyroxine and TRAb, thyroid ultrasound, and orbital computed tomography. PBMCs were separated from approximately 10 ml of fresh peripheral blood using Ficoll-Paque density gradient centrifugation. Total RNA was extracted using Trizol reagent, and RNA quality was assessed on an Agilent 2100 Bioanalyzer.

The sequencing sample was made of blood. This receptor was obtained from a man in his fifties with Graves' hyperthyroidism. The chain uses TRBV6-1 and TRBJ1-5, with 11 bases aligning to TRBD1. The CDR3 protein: CASSARDRGTAQPQHF. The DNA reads TGTGCCAGCAGTGCTCGGGACAGGGGGACGGCTCAGCCCCAGCATTTT.